The T cell receptor (beta chain) under discussion was sequenced for a study of T cell repertoires in cytomegalovirus infection. TCRdb recomputed calls from the reads with MiXCR, one row per CDR3 protein. The sample consists of fewer than 900,000 distinct CDR3 sequences, 25% to 30% of them appearing once. This clonotype was counted between two and nine times. Its antigen is unidentified. There are 13 residues in the CDR3. Germline lookup yields CDR1 LGHNA and CDR2 YSLEER. With 3 bases removed from V and 8 bases from J, the gap between germline ends came to 11 bases. This sample comprised cultured CD8+ T cells from PBMCs, obtained from culture after CMV antigen stimulation. This clonotype was sampled from a human donor in good health (CMV status not recorded). Some clones in this sample may be carry-over from other donors' samples. This chain links TRBV4-3 with TRBJ2-1; D unclear. CDR3 residues: CASSHRGVDEQFF. CDR3 sequence (DNA): TGCGCCAGCAGCCATCGAGGAGTCGATGAGCAGTTCTTC.